This TCR beta chain was captured by sequencing in a study of blood T cell repertoires in COVID-19. Study background: Both acute and convalescent COVID-19 samples were obtained from the United States, Italy and Spain. Nucleic acid was either cDNA or gDNA, and it came from T cells, B-cell-depleted T cells, or PBMCs.

How the authors handled the data: For nucleated cells, counts were estimated from reference gene primer amplification. TCRdb's table, derived via immunoSEQ multiplex PCR, lists solely in-frame clones and lacks some. V and J calls and clone size follow that table, whereas D and trimming were derived from the DNA. The sample includes 100,000 to 150,000 clones, approximately 80% of them seen just once. The sequenced material came from peripheral blood. The clonotype originates from a man aged 40-50 years with active or convalescent COVID-19.

The CDR3 coding sequence is TGCAGCGTTGAGGACAGGCCTACCTATGGCTACACCTTC. Translated: CSVEDRPTYGYTF. The rearrangement joins TRBV29-1 to TRBJ1-2; 7 bases align to TRBD1. The CDR3 has 13 amino acids. CDR1 SQVTM and CDR2 ANQGSEA come from the germline V gene. V shed 3 bases and J 4 bases; nucleotides not matched to a gene: 5.